What follows describes a single TCR beta chain. This sample is drawn from a study of blood T cell repertoires in COVID-19. Study details: Collection of acute and convalescent COVID-19 samples took place in the United States, Italy and Spain. Sources were T cells, B-cell-depleted T cells, or PBMCs; the material itself was cDNA or gDNA.

There are 15 residues in the CDR3. V was pared by 1 base and J by 3 bases, with 4 bases of the junction left unmatched. From germline, CDR1 is MDHEN and CDR2 SYDVKM. Authors' processing steps: Cell counts per sample came from amplifying reference gene primers. TCRdb's table, derived via immunoSEQ multiplex PCR, lists solely in-frame clones and lacks some. D and trimming come from the DNA, and the V and J calls and clone size come from that table. The sample has 200,000 to 250,000 clones; 75% to 85% are singletons. The material sequenced was peripheral blood. This TCR was recovered from a woman in her forties or fifties with acute or convalescent COVID-19. The chain uses TRBV28 and TRBJ2-7; 9 bases fit TRBD2. The CDR3 coding sequence is TGTGCCAGCAGTTTATCTAGCGGGGCGGTCTACGAGCAGTACTTC. The encoded protein is CASSLSSGAVYEQYF.